The 12 T cell receptor beta chains reported below all come from one sample, sequenced in a study of cytomegalovirus exposure and HLA in healthy donors. The PCR contained 60 Vbeta and 13 Jbeta primers. This table comes from immunoSEQ multiplex PCR, and its TCRdb copy is limited to in-frame clones, with some not included. The table lists more than 140,000 clones, approximately 82% of them singletons. The specimen was PBMCs. The receptors originated from a man aged 40-50 years in good health and CMV-seronegative.

The chain recombines TRBV2 with TRBJ1-2; 9 bases fit TRBD1. The V and J ends lost 2 bases and 8 bases, in that order; junction bases with no gene match: 6. Germline lookup yields CDR1 SNHLY and CDR2 FYNNEI. CDR3 length: 14 residues. This CDR3 is CASSENRGRGGYTF. The CDR3, as DNA: TGTGCCAGCAGTGAAAACAGGGGGCGGGGGGGCTACACCTTC.

This chain links TRBV18 with TRBJ1-1, with D unresolved. Trimming took 0 bases from V and 4 from J, leaving 12 bases between them. From germline, CDR1 is KGHSH and CDR2 LQKENI. CDR3 length: 15 amino acids. CDR3 DNA sequence: TGTGCCAGCTCACCACCAGCCGGGTTCGGCACTGAAGCTTTCTTT. Encoded protein: CASSPPAGFGTEAFF.

The count of this clone is one. This rearrangement joins TRBV4-2 to TRBJ2-3; D call uncertain. The CDR3 is made up of 15 amino acids. Germline V CDR1 and CDR2: LGHNA, YNFKEQ. V shed 1 base and J shed 3 bases, with 11 bases lying between them. The CDR3 reads CASSQGGSSTDTQYF. The CDR3 DNA is TGTGCCAGCAGCCAAGGAGGAAGTTCGACAGATACGCAGTATTTT.

This rearrangement joins TRBV2 to TRBJ2-3; 13 nucleotides match TRBD2. The CDR3 length is 14 residues. CDR1 and CDR2 from the germline V gene are SNHLY and FYNNEI. V lost 5 bases to trimming and J lost 8 bases; unmatched junction nucleotides: 4. Here the CDR3 reads CASSRTSGGGTQYF. As DNA, the CDR3 is TGTGCCAGCAGTAGGACTAGCGGGGGTGGTACGCAGTATTTT. Full variable domain (rest looked up from reference TRBV2 and TRBJ2-3): EPEVTQTPSHQVTQMGQEVILRCVPISNHLYFYWYRQILGQKVEFLVSFYNNEISEKSEIFDDQFSVERPDGSNFTLKIRSTKLEDSAMYFCASSRTSGGGTQYFGPGTRLTVL.

The chain is built from TRBV5-4 and TRBJ1-1; TRBD1 matches at 7 bases. The CDR3 consists of 16 residues. The ends lost 2 bases at V and 1 base at J; junction bases unmatched: 8. Germline V gene sequence: CDR1 SGHNT, CDR2 YYREEE (reference sequence). The CDR3 protein is CASSFSLGGTNTEAFF. The CDR3 DNA reads as TGTGCCAGCAGCTTCAGTTTAGGGGGCACGAACACTGAAGCTTTCTTT.

CDR3 coding DNA: TGTGCCACCAGCGGGGCAGGGAACACTGAAGCTTTCTTT. Translated: CATSGAGNTEAFF. V and J are TRBV15 and TRBJ1-1; D might be TRBD1 (5 bases). This CDR3 spans 13 amino acids. The germline gives CDR1 LNHNV, CDR2 YYDKDF (reference sequence). V dropped 5 bases and J dropped 1 base, with 8 bases sitting between them.

This chain uses TRBV15 with TRBJ2-3; 8 bases align to TRBD1. The V segment lost 9 bases and the J segment 8 bases; nucleotides outside the gene matches: 10. The CDR3 consists of 13 residues. Per germline, CDR1 LNHNV and CDR2 YYDKDF (reference sequence). This CDR3 reads CATKTGARGTQYF. The CDR3 region has the DNA TGTGCCACTAAGACAGGGGCCCGGGGTACGCAGTATTTT.

This clone was observed a few times. This chain joins TRBV9 and TRBJ2-1; 7 bases are a match to TRBD1. CDR1 is SGDLS and CDR2 is YYNGEE in the germline V gene. Trimming took 3 bases from V and 9 from J; bases not matched to a gene: 3. CDR3 length equals 12 residues. CDR3 sequence reads: CASSGQGGEQFF. The CDR3 region has the DNA TGTGCCAGCAGCGGACAGGGTGGTGAGCAGTTCTTC.

The gene calls are TRBV2 and TRBJ1-5, with D uncertain. Trimming shortened V by 1 base and J by 4 bases, and 14 bases separated the two germline ends. This CDR3 has 16 amino acids. From germline, CDR1 is SNHLY and CDR2 FYNNEI. CDR3 in DNA: TGTGCCAGCAGTGAAGGGGAGGTTCCGGGGAATCAGCCCCAGCATTTT. Amino acids: CASSEGEVPGNQPQHF.

This clone was counted a single time. The chain uses TRBV28 and TRBJ1-2; possible D gene TRBD1, 6 bases. The germline V gene encodes CDR1 MDHEN and CDR2 SYDVKM. The V and J ends lost 6 bases and 3 bases respectively, with 14 bases between them. The CDR3 is 14 amino acids. The CDR3 loop is CASRTQGSHYGYTF. As DNA, the CDR3 is TGTGCCAGCAGAACACAGGGATCGCACTATGGCTACACCTTC.

The CDR3 DNA follows: TGCGCCAGCAGCCAAGCACTTCCTCAGGGGCAGAATGAAAAACTGTTTTTT. Its translation: CASSQALPQGQNEKLFF. The chain combines TRBV4-3 with TRBJ1-4, with a weak D call TRBD1 (6 bases). This CDR3 region has 17 residues. Trimming removed 1 base from V and 5 bases from J, with 17 bases in between. In germline, CDR1 is LGHNA, CDR2 YSLEER.

The chain couples TRBV5-4 to TRBJ1-6; D perhaps matches TRBD1 (6 bases). The germline V and J ends were trimmed by 2 bases and 5 bases, with 11 bases remaining between them. Per germline, CDR1 SGHNT and CDR2 YYREEE (reference sequence). The CDR3 extends over 15 amino acids. The CDR3 spells CASSLGGENNSPLHF. For the CDR3, the DNA is TGTGCCAGCAGCTTAGGGGGGGAAAATAATTCACCCCTCCACTTT.